The source of this TCR beta chain is a study of post-analysis software for immune sequencing data. Study at large: Relapsing-remitting, secondary progressive and progressive-relapsing forms of multiple sclerosis all featured among disease courses.

Incorporated into the TCR beta cDNA libraries were unique molecular identifiers, which served to reduce PCR and sequencing biases. Using its own MiXCR run on the PCR reads, TCRdb lists one record per CDR3 protein. The table includes 150,000 to 200,000 distinct CDR3 sequences, around 30% detected once. There are many counts of this clonotype. The antigen is unknown. Study-wide results and limits: F measure grouped same-batch samples tightly together. In patients, TRBV5-6, TRBV5-1 and TRBV20-1 belonged to several TRBV segments found more frequently than in controls.

This CDR3 has 17 amino acids. Germline CDR1 is LGHNA and CDR2 is YNFKEQ. The V end lost 0 bases, the J end lost 2 bases, and 14 bases lay between the germline ends. The sequenced material came from blood. This clonotype was obtained from a girl between 5 and 17 years old with multiple sclerosis. This rearrangement joins TRBV4-2 to TRBJ2-1; D might be TRBD1 (5 bases). The CDR3, as DNA: TGTGCCAGCAGCCAAGAAAGAAGCCTAGGGGCCTACAATGAGCAGTTCTTC. Translation gives CASSQERSLGAYNEQFF.